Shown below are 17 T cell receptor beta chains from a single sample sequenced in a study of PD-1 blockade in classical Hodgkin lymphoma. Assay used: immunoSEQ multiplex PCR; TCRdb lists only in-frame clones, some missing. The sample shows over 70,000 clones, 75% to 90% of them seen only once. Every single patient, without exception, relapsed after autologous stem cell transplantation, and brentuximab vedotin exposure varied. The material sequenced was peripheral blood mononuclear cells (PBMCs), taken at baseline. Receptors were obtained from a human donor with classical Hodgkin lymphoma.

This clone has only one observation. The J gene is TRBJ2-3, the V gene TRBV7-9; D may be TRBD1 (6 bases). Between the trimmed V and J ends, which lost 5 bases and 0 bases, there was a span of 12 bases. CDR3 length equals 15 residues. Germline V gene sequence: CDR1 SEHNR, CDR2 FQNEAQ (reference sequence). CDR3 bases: TGTGCCAGCAGCACAAGGACAGCTAGCACAGATACGCAGTATTTT. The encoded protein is CASSTRTASTDTQYF.

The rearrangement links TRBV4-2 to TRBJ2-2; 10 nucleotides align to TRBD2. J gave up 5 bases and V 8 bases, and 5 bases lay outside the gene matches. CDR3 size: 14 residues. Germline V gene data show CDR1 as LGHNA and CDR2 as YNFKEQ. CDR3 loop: CASSLAGVTGELFF. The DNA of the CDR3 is TGTGCCAGCTCTCTAGCGGGAGTGACCGGGGAGCTGTTTTTT.

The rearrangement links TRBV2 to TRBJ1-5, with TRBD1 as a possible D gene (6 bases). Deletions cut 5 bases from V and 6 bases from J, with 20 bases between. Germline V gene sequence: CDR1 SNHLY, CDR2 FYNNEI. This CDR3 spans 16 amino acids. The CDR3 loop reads CASSRGGGRVSQPQHF. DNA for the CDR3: TGTGCCAGCAGTCGAGGGGGGGGGAGAGTTAGTCAGCCCCAGCATTTT. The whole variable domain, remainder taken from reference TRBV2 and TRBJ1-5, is EPEVTQTPSHQVTQMGQEVILRCVPISNHLYFYWYRQILGQKVEFLVSFYNNEISEKSEIFDDQFSVERPDGSNFTLKIRSTKLEDSAMYFCASSRGGGRVSQPQHFGDGTRLSIL.

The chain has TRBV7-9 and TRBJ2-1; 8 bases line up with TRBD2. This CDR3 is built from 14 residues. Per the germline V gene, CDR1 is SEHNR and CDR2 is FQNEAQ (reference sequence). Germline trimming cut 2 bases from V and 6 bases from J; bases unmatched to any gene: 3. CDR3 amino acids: CASSLRLARNEQFF. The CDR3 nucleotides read TGTGCCAGCAGCTTAAGACTAGCGCGCAATGAGCAGTTCTTC. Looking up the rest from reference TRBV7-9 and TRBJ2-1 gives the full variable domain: DTGVSQNPRHKITKRGQNVTFRCDPISEHNRLYWYRQTLGQGPEFLTYFQNEAQLEKSRLLSDRFSAERPKGSFSTLEIQRTEQGDSAMYLCASSLRLARNEQFFGPGTRLTVL.

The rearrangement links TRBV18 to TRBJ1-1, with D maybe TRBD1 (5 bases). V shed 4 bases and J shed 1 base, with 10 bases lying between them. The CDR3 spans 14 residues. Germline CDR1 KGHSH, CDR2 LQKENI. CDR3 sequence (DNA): TGTGCCAGCTCACTAACAGGCCCGAACACTGAAGCTTTCTTT. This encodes CASSLTGPNTEAFF.

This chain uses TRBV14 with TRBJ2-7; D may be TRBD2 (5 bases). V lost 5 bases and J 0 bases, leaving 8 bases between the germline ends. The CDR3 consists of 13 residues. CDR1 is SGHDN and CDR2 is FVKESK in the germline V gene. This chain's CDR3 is CASSGLISYEQYF. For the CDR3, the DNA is TGTGCCAGCAGCGGACTTATCTCCTACGAGCAGTACTTC.

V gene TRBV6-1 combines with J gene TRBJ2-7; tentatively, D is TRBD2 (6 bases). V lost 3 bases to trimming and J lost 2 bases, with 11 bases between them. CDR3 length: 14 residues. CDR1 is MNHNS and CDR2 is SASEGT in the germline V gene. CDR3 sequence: CASSEGGGTYEQYF. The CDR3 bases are TGTGCCAGCAGTGAGGGGGGTGGGACCTACGAGCAGTACTTC.

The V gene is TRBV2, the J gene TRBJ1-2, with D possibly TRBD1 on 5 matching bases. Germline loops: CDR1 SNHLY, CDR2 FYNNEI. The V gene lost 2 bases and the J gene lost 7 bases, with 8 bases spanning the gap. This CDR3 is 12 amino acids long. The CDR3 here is CASSERGVGYTF. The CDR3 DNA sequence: TGTGCCAGCAGTGAAAGAGGGGTTGGCTACACCTTC.

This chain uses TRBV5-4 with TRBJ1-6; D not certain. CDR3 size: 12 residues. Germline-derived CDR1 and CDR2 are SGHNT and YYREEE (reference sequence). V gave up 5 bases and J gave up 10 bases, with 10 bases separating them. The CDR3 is CASSYGGSPLHF. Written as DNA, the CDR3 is TGTGCCAGCAGTTACGGCGGGTCACCCCTCCACTTT. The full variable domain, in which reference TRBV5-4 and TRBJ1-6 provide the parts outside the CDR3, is ETGVTQSPTHLIKTRGQQVTLRCSSQSGHNTVSWYQQALGQGPQFIFQYYREEENGRGNFPPRFSGLQFPNYSSELNVNALELDDSALYLCASSYGGSPLHFGNGTRLTVT.

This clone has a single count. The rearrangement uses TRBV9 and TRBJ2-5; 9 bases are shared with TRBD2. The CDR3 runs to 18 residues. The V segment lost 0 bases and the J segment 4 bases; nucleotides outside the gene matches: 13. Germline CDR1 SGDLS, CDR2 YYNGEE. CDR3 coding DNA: TGTGCCAGCAGCGTAGGTACTAGCGGGCCCTTTTTACCAGAGACCCAGTACTTC. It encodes CASSVGTSGPFLPETQYF.

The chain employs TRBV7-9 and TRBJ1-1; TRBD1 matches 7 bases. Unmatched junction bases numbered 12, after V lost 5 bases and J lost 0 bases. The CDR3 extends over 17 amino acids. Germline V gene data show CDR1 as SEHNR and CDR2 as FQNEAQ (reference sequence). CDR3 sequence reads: CASSQGFGTDMNTEAFF. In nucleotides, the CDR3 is TGTGCCAGCAGCCAAGGGTTCGGGACAGATATGAACACTGAAGCTTTCTTT.

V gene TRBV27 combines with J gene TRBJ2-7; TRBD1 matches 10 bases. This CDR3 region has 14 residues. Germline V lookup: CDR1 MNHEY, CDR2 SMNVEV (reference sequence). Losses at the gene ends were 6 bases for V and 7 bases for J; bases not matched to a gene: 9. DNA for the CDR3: TGTGCCAGCAGGGACAGGGGGAGTCTGAGAGAGCAGTACTTC. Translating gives CASRDRGSLREQYF.

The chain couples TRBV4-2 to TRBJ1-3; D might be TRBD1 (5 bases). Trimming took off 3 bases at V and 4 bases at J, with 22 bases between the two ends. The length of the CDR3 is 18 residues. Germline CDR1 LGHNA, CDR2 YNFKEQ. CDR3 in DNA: TGTGCCAGCAGCCAGCCGGACACGGGCGTTTGGGCCGGAAACACCATATATTTT. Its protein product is CASSQPDTGVWAGNTIYF.

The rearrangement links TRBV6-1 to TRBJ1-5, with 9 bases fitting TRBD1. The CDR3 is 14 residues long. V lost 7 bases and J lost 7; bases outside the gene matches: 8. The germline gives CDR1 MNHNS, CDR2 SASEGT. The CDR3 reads CASTWTGEFQPQHF. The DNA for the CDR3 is TGTGCCAGCACCTGGACAGGGGAGTTCCAGCCCCAGCATTTT.

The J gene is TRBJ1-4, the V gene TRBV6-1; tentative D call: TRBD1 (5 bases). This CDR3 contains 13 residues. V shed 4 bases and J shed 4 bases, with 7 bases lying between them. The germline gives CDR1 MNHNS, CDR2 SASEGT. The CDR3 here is CASSAQVNEKLFF. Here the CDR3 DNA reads TGTGCCAGCAGTGCACAGGTTAATGAAAAACTGTTTTTT.

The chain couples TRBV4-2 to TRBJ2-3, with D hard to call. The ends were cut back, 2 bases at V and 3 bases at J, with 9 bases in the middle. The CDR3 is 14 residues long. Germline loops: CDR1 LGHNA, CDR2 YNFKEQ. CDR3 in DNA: TGTGCCAGCAGCCAACGAATCAGGACAGATACGCAGTATTTT. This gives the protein CASSQRIRTDTQYF.

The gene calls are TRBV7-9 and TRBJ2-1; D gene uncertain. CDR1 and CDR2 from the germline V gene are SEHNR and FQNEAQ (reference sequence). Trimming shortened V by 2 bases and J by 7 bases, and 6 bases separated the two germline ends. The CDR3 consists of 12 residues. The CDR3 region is CASSLRENEQFF. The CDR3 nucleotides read TGTGCCAGCAGCTTAAGAGAAAATGAGCAGTTCTTC.